Presented here are 24 T cell receptor beta chains from one specimen sequenced in a study of cytomegalovirus exposure and HLA in healthy donors. The PCR made use of 60 Vbeta and 13 Jbeta primers. The repertoire was sequenced with immunoSEQ multiplex PCR; TCRdb's copy has only in-frame clones and lacks some. Seen here are around 130,000 clones, more than 8% observed once, and the top ten hold under 7%. Sequencing used PBMCs. All receptors derive from a man aged 35 to 55 in good health and CMV-seronegative.

This clone was counted a few times. The V and J genes are TRBV4-1 and TRBJ2-2; D ambiguous. Per the germline V gene, CDR1 is MGHRA and CDR2 is YSYEKL. V was shortened by 0 bases and J by 2 bases, with 7 bases between the two germline ends. This CDR3 comprises 15 residues. The CDR3 loop is CASSQEPRNTGELFF. CDR3 coding DNA: TGCGCCAGCAGCCAAGAGCCCAGAAACACCGGGGAGCTGTTTTTT.

The chain is built from TRBV18 and TRBJ1-2; weak D call: TRBD1 (5 bases). The CDR3 loop spans 14 amino acids. Germline V gene lookup returns CDR1 KGHSH and CDR2 LQKENI. V was clipped by 0 bases and J by 7 bases, with 12 bases between them. Here the CDR3 reads CASSPPVGVSGYTF. The CDR3 region has the DNA TGTGCCAGCTCACCACCCGTAGGGGTTAGTGGCTACACCTTC. Full variable domain (missing parts from reference TRBV18 and TRBJ1-2): NAGVMQNPRHLVRRRGQEARLRCSPMKGHSHVYWYRQLPEEGLKFMVYLQKENIIDESGMPKERFSAEFPKEGPSILRIQQVVRGDSAAYFCASSPPVGVSGYTFGSGTRLTVV.

In its sample, this clone was seen a few times. The chain joins TRBV29-1 to TRBJ2-1, with 11 positions matching TRBD2. The length of the CDR3 is 16 residues. The germline gives CDR1 SQVTM, CDR2 ANQGSEA. Trimming took 6 bases from V and 7 from J; bases not matched to a gene: 14. CDR3 in DNA: TGCAGCGTCCCCGGGGGCCTAGCGGGGGGAATAAATGAGCAGTTCTTC. Translating gives CSVPGGLAGGINEQFF.

This chain connects TRBV6-1 to TRBJ1-6; D call uncertain. The germline V gene has CDR1 MNHNS and CDR2 SASEGT. The CDR3 is 12 amino acids. Trimming cost V 4 bases and J 5 bases, with 3 bases left between them. In DNA, the CDR3 is TGTGCCAGCAGTGGCGATAATTCACCCCTCCACTTT. Its protein product is CASSGDNSPLHF.

The V gene is TRBV6-5, the J gene TRBJ1-2, with D possibly matching TRBD1 (5 bases). V was cut by 5 bases and J by 4 bases, with 11 bases left in between. The CDR3 is 13 amino acids. Germline V gene lookup returns CDR1 MNHEY and CDR2 SVGAGI. CDR3: CASSLDSPYGYTF. The CDR3 DNA reads as TGTGCCAGCAGTCTTGACAGCCCCTATGGCTACACCTTC.

This clone has only a few counts. This chain connects TRBV4-1 to TRBJ1-3, with a possible D match to TRBD1 (5 bases). The CDR3 length is 17 residues. The germline V gene has CDR1 MGHRA and CDR2 YSYEKL. The germline V and J ends were trimmed by 4 bases and 3 bases, with 19 bases remaining between them. In DNA, the CDR3 is TGCGCCAGCAGCCCGCTGGGGGGGGGATCTGGTGGAAACACCATATATTTT. Translation gives CASSPLGGGSGGNTIYF.

This clone ranks as medium-sized (0.01 to 0.1%). The chain employs TRBV6-6 and TRBJ1-1; 7 positions agree with TRBD1. V shed 6 bases and J 5 bases; nucleotides not matched to a gene: 9. This CDR3 is 14 amino acids long. Per the germline V gene, CDR1 is MNHNY and CDR2 is SVGAGI (reference sequence). CDR3 in DNA: TGTGCCAGCAGACCCGGAGACAGGGTTACTGAAGCTTTCTTT. Translating it yields CASRPGDRVTEAFF.

The V call is TRBV4-1, the J call TRBJ1-2, with D possibly TRBD1 on 6 matching bases. Germline loops: CDR1 MGHRA, CDR2 YSYEKL. This CDR3 has 15 residues. V lost 6 bases to trimming and J lost 1 base, with 15 bases between them. CDR3 residues: CASSQPGQINYGYTF. CDR3 nucleotide sequence: TGCGCCAGCAGTCAGCCAGGACAGATTAACTATGGCTACACCTTC.

This clone has just a few counts. The chain has TRBV29-1 and TRBJ1-2; the D gene is possibly TRBD1 (6 bases). The V and J ends lost 2 bases and 2 bases respectively, with 9 bases between them. In germline, CDR1 is SQVTM, CDR2 ANQGSEA. The CDR3 is 13 residues long. In DNA form, the CDR3 reads TGCAGCGTTGAAAGTGGACAGAACTATGGCTACACCTTC. This sequence encodes CSVESGQNYGYTF.

This clone has only a few counts. The rearrangement links TRBV7-2 to TRBJ2-7; D possibly corresponds to TRBD2 (5 bases). The CDR3 consists of 14 residues. The germline gives CDR1 SGHTA, CDR2 FQGNSA. The V end lost 5 bases, the J end lost 2 bases, and 13 bases lay between the germline ends. Here the CDR3 DNA reads TGTGCCAGCAGCCGGCTGGGCGGGCCCTACGAGCAGTACTTC. It translates to CASSRLGGPYEQYF.

The rearrangement links TRBV11-2 to TRBJ1-5; weak D call: TRBD1 (6 bases). V lost 5 bases to trimming and J lost 0 bases, with 8 bases between them. Germline CDR1 and CDR2: SGHAT and FQNNGV. The CDR3 runs 14 residues. CDR3 region: CASSKTGSNQPQHF. The CDR3 bases are TGTGCCAGCAGCAAGACAGGTAGCAATCAGCCCCAGCATTTT.

V is TRBV10-3 and J is TRBJ1-1; 7 bases agree with TRBD1. From germline, CDR1 is ENHRY and CDR2 SYGVKD. The CDR3 sequence is 13 residues long. The V segment lost 6 bases and the J segment 1 base; nucleotides outside the gene matches: 2. The DNA for the CDR3 is TGTGCCATCAGGGAGGGGGCGAACACTGAAGCTTTCTTT. Amino acids: CAIREGANTEAFF.

The chain is built from TRBV9 and TRBJ1-1; no definite D call. The CDR3 covers 14 residues. The V end was cut by 4 bases, the J end by 3 bases, with 13 bases between. Germline V gives CDR1 SGDLS, CDR2 YYNGEE. The CDR3 DNA reads as TGTGCCAGCAGCTTTTCGGGAATTGACACTGAAGCTTTCTTT. Protein product: CASSFSGIDTEAFF.

In its sample, this clone was seen a few times. The chain is built from TRBV25-1 and TRBJ1-3; D may be TRBD1 (5 bases). Germline CDR1 is MGHDK and CDR2 is SYGVNS. With 2 bases removed from V and 0 bases from J, the gap between germline ends came to 8 bases. This CDR3 has 15 amino acids. The chain's CDR3 is CASSEDSFSGNTIYF. The CDR3 DNA is TGTGCCAGCAGTGAAGACAGTTTCTCTGGAAACACCATATATTTT. Variable domain in full (rest from reference TRBV25-1 and TRBJ1-3): EADIYQTPRYLVIGTGKKITLECSQTMGHDKMYWYQQDPGMELHLIHYSYGVNSTEKGDLSSESTVSRIRTEHFPLTLESARPSHTSQYLCASSEDSFSGNTIYFGEGSWLTVV.

In this sample, this clone turned up a few times. This chain connects TRBV6-5 to TRBJ2-1; maybe TRBD2 (6 bases). Trimming removed 5 bases at V and 0 bases at J, with 11 bases between. CDR3 length: 15 amino acids. The germline V gene encodes CDR1 MNHEY and CDR2 SVGAGI. Here the CDR3 DNA reads TGTGCCAGCAGTCGGGACTCGAGCTCCTACAATGAGCAGTTCTTC. It is translated as CASSRDSSSYNEQFF.

This clone was observed a handful of times. CDR3 sequence (DNA): TGTGCCAGCATCCGACGGGGGACTCACAATCAGCCCCAGCATTTT. Protein sequence: CASIRRGTHNQPQHF. V and J are TRBV6-4 and TRBJ1-5; maybe TRBD1 (5 bases). The CDR3 consists of 15 residues. V lost 7 bases and J lost 3, with 16 bases in between. The germline V gene has CDR1 MRHNA and CDR2 SNTAGT.

The sample holds a few counts of this clone. The chain couples TRBV4-3 to TRBJ1-2; no firm D call. V was clipped by 5 bases and J by 3 bases, with 19 bases between them. Germline CDR1 and CDR2: LGHNA and YSLEER. The CDR3 contains 16 residues. The CDR3 here is CASSSSQRSADYGYTF. For the CDR3, the DNA is TGCGCCAGCAGCTCCTCGCAAAGGAGTGCGGACTATGGCTACACCTTC.

The table lists this clone with a few counts. V usage is TRBV7-2 and J usage is TRBJ2-3, with TRBD2 identical over 8 bases. Germline V lookup: CDR1 SGHTA, CDR2 FQGNSA. This CDR3 is built from 19 residues. The V gene end was trimmed by 1 base and the J gene end by 0 bases; junction bases not matched to a gene: 12. CDR3 protein: CASSLGRSGGLFSTDTQYF. The CDR3 DNA reads TGTGCCAGCAGCTTAGGTCGGAGCGGGGGACTATTTAGCACAGATACGCAGTATTTT.

This chain joins TRBV19 and TRBJ2-1; 9 positions match TRBD2. Germline V gene sequence: CDR1 LNHDA, CDR2 SQIVND (reference sequence). This CDR3 comprises 14 residues. V lost 5 bases, J lost 9 bases, and 8 bases stayed unmatched. CDR3 in DNA: TGTGCCAGTAGTCGCGGTAGCGGGGGATTTGAGCAGTTCTTC. Its protein is CASSRGSGGFEQFF.

CDR3 sequence: CASSATSGGLNEQFF. The CDR3 bases are TGTGCCAGCAGTGCTACTAGCGGGGGGCTCAATGAGCAGTTCTTC. V and J are TRBV7-7 and TRBJ2-1; 12 bases fit TRBD2. CDR1 is SSHAT and CDR2 is FNYEAQ in the germline V gene (reference sequence). Trimming removed 6 bases from V and 6 bases from J; junction bases left unmatched: 6. The CDR3 sequence is 15 residues long.

V usage is TRBV6-6 and J usage is TRBJ1-6; 7 bases are a match to TRBD1. Trimming cost V 5 bases and J 7 bases; bases outside gene matches: 8. This CDR3 region has 15 residues. The germline V gene encodes CDR1 MNHNY and CDR2 SVGAGI (reference sequence). CDR3 DNA: TGTGCCAGCAGTCCCCGGACAGGAAAAAATTCACCCCTCCACTTT. Translation gives CASSPRTGKNSPLHF.

This clone was seen only a few times. This rearrangement joins TRBV10-3 to TRBJ2-1; 11 bases are a match to TRBD1. V was pared by 2 bases and J by 7 bases, with 4 bases of the junction left unmatched. The length of the CDR3 is 15 residues. Germline V CDR1 and CDR2: ENHRY, SYGVKD. The CDR3 loop is CAISEARDRGNEQFF. CDR3 nucleotide sequence: TGTGCCATCAGTGAGGCCCGGGACAGGGGGAATGAGCAGTTCTTC.

V gene TRBV7-2 combines with J gene TRBJ2-3; 10 bases are a match to TRBD2. The CDR3 has 15 residues. Germline V CDR1 and CDR2: SGHTA, FQGNSA. V was pared by 5 bases and J by 8 bases, with 10 bases of the junction left unmatched. The CDR3 spells CASSLGAGGPATQYF. Written as DNA, the CDR3 is TGTGCCAGCAGCCTGGGAGCGGGGGGGCCCGCTACGCAGTATTTT.

This chain uses TRBV15 with TRBJ1-1; 7 bases agree with TRBD1. The CDR3 spans 15 residues. Germline lookup yields CDR1 LNHNV and CDR2 YYDKDF (reference sequence). The V segment lost 3 bases and the J segment 2 bases; nucleotides outside the gene matches: 6. Here the CDR3 reads CATSREQGLNTEAFF. CDR3 in DNA: TGTGCCACCAGCAGGGAACAGGGGCTAAACACTGAAGCTTTCTTT.